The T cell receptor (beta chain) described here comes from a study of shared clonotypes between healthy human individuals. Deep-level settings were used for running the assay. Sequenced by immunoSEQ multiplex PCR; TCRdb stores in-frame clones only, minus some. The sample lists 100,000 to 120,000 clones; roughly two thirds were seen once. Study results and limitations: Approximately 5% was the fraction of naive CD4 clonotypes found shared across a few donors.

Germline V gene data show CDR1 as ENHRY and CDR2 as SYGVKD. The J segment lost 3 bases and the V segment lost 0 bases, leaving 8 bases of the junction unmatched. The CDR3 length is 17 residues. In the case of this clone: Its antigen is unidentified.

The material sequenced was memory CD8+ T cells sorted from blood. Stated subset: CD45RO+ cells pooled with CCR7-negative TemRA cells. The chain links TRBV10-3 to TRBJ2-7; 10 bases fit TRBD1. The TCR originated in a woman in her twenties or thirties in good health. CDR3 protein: CAISESVDRGLSYEQYF. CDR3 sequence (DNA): TGTGCCATCAGTGAGTCGGTCGACAGGGGGCTAAGCTACGAGCAGTACTTC.